Listed below are T cell receptor beta chains from one sample, sequenced in a study of shared clonotypes between healthy human individuals. Measured with immunoSEQ multiplex PCR; TCRdb has only the in-frame clones, and not every one. The sample records 450,000 to 500,000 clones, 60% to 80% being singletons. The sequencing input was PBMCs. These receptors all come from a woman in her forties in good health. Some clones in this sample may be carry-over from other donors' samples. Both conserved end residues are part of each CDR3. D genes are given only for firm matches. The listing skips clone size in some rows; elsewhere it reads once, few, many or a size class.

j_call cdr3_length d_call v_call clone_size cdr3_nt cdr3_aa
TRBJ2-5 13 . TRBV7-9 . TGTGCCAGCAGCTTAGGGAGTATCGAGACCCAGTACTTC CASSLGSIETQYF
TRBJ2-2 14 . TRBV25-1 few TGTGCCAGCAGTGAGCAGGGAAAAACCGGGGAGCTGTTTTTT CASSEQGKTGELFF
TRBJ2-1 13 . TRBV6-6 . TGTGCCAGCACGGCTAGCGCCGGGGGTGAGCAGTTCTTC CASTASAGGEQFF
TRBJ2-7 12 . TRBV2 . TGTGCCAGCAGTCCGGGAGCCAACGAGCAGTACTTC CASSPGANEQYF
TRBJ2-7 17 . TRBV15 . TGTGCCACCAGCAGAGATTTATCACGGCGGATGACCTACGAGCAGTACTTC CATSRDLSRRMTYEQYF
TRBJ2-1 13 . TRBV5-1 . TGCGCCAGCAGCTTGGCCCCCGAGGACCGGCAGTTCTTC CASSLAPEDRQFF
TRBJ2-2 16 . TRBV11-2 . TGTGCCAGCAGCTTGAGTGGGGGTCCGATAACCGGGGAGCTGTTTTTT CASSLSGGPITGELFF
TRBJ1-4 14 . TRBV29-1 . TGCAGCGCCCTCCGCAGCGGGACTAATGAAAAACTGTTTTTT CSALRSGTNEKLFF
TRBJ1-4 15 TRBD1 TRBV7-9 . TGTGCCAGCAGCGACACAGGGGGAACTAATGAAAAACTGTTTTTT CASSDTGGTNEKLFF
TRBJ1-3 13 . TRBV14 few TGTGCCAGCAGCTCAGGGTTGGGAAACACCATATATTTT CASSSGLGNTIYF
TRBJ2-7 15 TRBD2 TRBV5-1 . TGCGCCAGCAGCAGGACTAGCGGCTTGGAGGGGGAGCAGTACTTC CASSRTSGLEGEQYF